The clone carrying this TCR beta chain was picked up one time. What it binds is not known. This specimen belongs to a study of cytomegalovirus exposure and HLA in healthy donors. Study-wide results and caveats: Subsequent analysis found a tendency for first-cohort TCR clusters to co-occur within the 120 or so validation repertoires. Altogether, around 160 TCR beta chains were recorded as cytomegalovirus-associated.

CDR3 size: 15 residues. Germline assignment: CDR1 LNHDA and CDR2 SQIVND (reference sequence). Germline trimming cut 5 bases from V and 5 bases from J; bases unmatched to any gene: 6. Here immunoSEQ multiplex PCR was the method, and the copy in TCRdb shows in-frame clones only, minus some. Found here are under 100,000 clones, around 95% of them singletons; the top ten hold 0.69%. The sample consisted of PBMCs. The rearrangement links TRBV19 to TRBJ2-1, with 10 bases lining up with TRBD1. The sequence was obtained from a woman aged 18-35 years in good health and CMV-seronegative. CDR3 residues: CASSPRQGANNEQFF. The CDR3 DNA reads TGTGCCAGTAGTCCCCGACAGGGGGCTAACAATGAGCAGTTCTTC.